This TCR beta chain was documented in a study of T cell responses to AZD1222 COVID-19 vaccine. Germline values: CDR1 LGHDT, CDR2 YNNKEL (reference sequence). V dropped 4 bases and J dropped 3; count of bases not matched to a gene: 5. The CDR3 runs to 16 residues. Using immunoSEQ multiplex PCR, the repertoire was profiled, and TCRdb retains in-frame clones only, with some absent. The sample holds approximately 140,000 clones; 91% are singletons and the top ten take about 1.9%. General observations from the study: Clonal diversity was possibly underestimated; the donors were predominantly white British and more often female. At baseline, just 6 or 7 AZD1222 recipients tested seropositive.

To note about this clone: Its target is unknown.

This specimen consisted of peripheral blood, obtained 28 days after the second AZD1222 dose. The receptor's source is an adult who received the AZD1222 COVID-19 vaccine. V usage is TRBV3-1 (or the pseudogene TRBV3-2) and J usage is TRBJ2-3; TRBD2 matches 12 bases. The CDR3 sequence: CASSPLGLAGTDTQYF. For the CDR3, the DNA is TGTGCCAGCAGCCCCCTCGGACTAGCGGGGACAGATACGCAGTATTTT.